This TCR beta chain was sequenced in a study of cytomegalovirus exposure and HLA in healthy donors. In germline, CDR1 is MNHEY, CDR2 SVGAGI. The V gene lost 5 bases and the J gene lost 4 bases, with 14 bases spanning the gap. The CDR3 has 14 amino acids. PCR employed 60 Vbeta and 13 Jbeta primers. Sequencing was performed with immunoSEQ multiplex PCR; in TCRdb, only in-frame clones are kept and a portion is missing. Of about 180,000 clones listed, roughly three quarters are singletons. Source material: PBMCs. This receptor was identified in a male donor in good health and CMV-seronegative. The chain recombines TRBV6-5 with TRBJ1-2, with a tentative D call TRBD1 (6 bases). Here the CDR3 reads CASSPLGGSYGYTF. CDR3 nucleotides: TGTGCCAGCAGTCCGTTAGGGGGAAGCTATGGCTACACCTTC.